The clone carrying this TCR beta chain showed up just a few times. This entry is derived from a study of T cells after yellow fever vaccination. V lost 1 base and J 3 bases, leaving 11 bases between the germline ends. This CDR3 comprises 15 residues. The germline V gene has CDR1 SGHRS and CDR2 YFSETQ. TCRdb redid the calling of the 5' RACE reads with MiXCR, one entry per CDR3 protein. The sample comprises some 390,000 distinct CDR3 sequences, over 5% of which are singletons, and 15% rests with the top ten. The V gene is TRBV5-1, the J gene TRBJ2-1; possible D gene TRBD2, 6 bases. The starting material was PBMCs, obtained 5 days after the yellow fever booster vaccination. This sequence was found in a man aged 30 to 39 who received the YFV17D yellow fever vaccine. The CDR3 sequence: CASSLYREIYNEQFF. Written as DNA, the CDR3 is TGCGCCAGCAGCTTGTACCGGGAGATCTACAATGAGCAGTTCTTC.